Shown below are 32 T cell receptor beta chains from a single sample sequenced in a study of human T cells and chemical hapten exposure. TCRdb called the RACE reads again in MiXCR, with one record for every CDR3 protein. The data show some 250,000 distinct CDR3 sequences, 7.7% seen once. Noted time point: pre-sensitization, week 0. Treatment meaning: therapeutic diphenylcyclopropenone sensitization with weekly scalp DPC. Sequencing was performed on whole blood, taken in connection with sensitization to the hapten diphenylcyclopropenone (DPC). The receptors come from a man aged 18 to 29 with alopecia areata. Some clones in this sample may be carry-over from other donors' samples.

This clonotype came up many times. The genes are TRBV27 and TRBJ2-4; D remains unclear. The CDR3 loop spans 13 amino acids. The V and J ends lost 2 bases and 6 bases respectively, with 8 bases between them. CDR1 and CDR2 (germline): MNHEY, SMNVEV (reference sequence). CDR3: CASSLNGGNIQYF. For the CDR3, the DNA is TGTGCCAGCAGTTTAAACGGCGGAAACATTCAGTACTTC.

Ten or more counts support this clonotype. The gene calls are TRBV6-1 and TRBJ2-2, with a possible D match to TRBD2 (5 bases). The CDR3 has 14 amino acids. The V end lost 0 bases, the J end lost 8 bases, and 10 bases lay between the germline ends. CDR1 and CDR2 (germline): MNHNS, SASEGT. The CDR3 sequence: CASSEALGDGELFF. In DNA form, the CDR3 reads TGTGCCAGCAGTGAAGCGTTGGGAGATGGGGAGCTGTTTTTT.

A few counts support this clonotype. The V gene is TRBV6-5, the J gene TRBJ1-2; D gene uncertain. Germline values: CDR1 MNHEY, CDR2 SVGAGI. The length of the CDR3 is 14 residues. Trimming shortened V by 6 bases and J by 1 base, and 12 bases separated the two germline ends. CDR3 loop: CASSKDKVNYGYTF. CDR3 sequence (DNA): TGTGCCAGCAGCAAAGACAAGGTTAACTATGGCTACACCTTC.

The CDR3 region is CASSARDRGRRTEAFF. CDR3 coding DNA: TGTGCCAGCAGCGCCCGGGACAGGGGGAGACGCACTGAAGCTTTCTTT. The chain links TRBV7-9 to TRBJ1-1; 11 bases fit TRBD1. Germline CDR1 SEHNR, CDR2 FQNEAQ (reference sequence). The CDR3 length is 16 residues. The V segment lost 5 bases and the J segment 4 bases; nucleotides outside the gene matches: 9.

This clonotype was detected many times. The gene calls are TRBV18 and TRBJ1-1, with a tentative D call TRBD1 (5 bases). The CDR3 covers 13 residues. V lost 3 bases and J lost 5, with 10 bases in between. Germline loops: CDR1 KGHSH, CDR2 LQKENI. The CDR3 nucleotides are TGTGCCAGCTCACCCAGTGGGGGGACTGAAGCTTTCTTT. This gives the protein CASSPSGGTEAFF.

The table lists this clonotype with many counts. V usage is TRBV5-1 and J usage is TRBJ1-1; 8 bases align to TRBD1. Germline V CDR1 and CDR2: SGHRS, YFSETQ. The CDR3 sequence is 15 residues long. Losses at the gene ends were 1 base for V and 6 bases for J; bases not matched to a gene: 8. The CDR3 spells CASSLRTGSDSEAFF. The DNA of the CDR3 is TGCGCCAGCAGCTTGCGGACAGGGTCGGATTCTGAAGCTTTCTTT.

This clonotype occurred many times. This chain joins TRBV12-3 or TRBV12-4 and TRBJ2-3; the D gene is possibly TRBD2 (6 bases). This CDR3 comprises 12 residues. The germline V and J ends were trimmed by 3 bases and 11 bases, with 12 bases remaining between them. For the CDR3, the DNA is TGTGCCAGCAGTTTTTTGCGGGGCGGGCAGTATTTT. This sequence encodes CASSFLRGGQYF.

V usage is TRBV6-5 and J usage is TRBJ2-3; D is perhaps TRBD1 (6 bases). V was shortened by 10 bases and J by 8 bases, with 13 bases between the two germline ends. The CDR3 has 11 amino acids. Germline V lookup: CDR1 MNHEY, CDR2 SVGAGI. CDR3 amino acids: CATIEGGTQYF. In DNA form, the CDR3 reads TGTGCCACAATAGAAGGGGGTACGCAGTATTTT.

This clonotype showed up just a few times. The chain is built from TRBV27 and TRBJ2-5; D ambiguous. Germline values: CDR1 MNHEY, CDR2 SMNVEV (reference sequence). Trimming left V 5 bases short and J 2 bases short, with 9 bases between. The CDR3 runs to 13 residues. The CDR3 loop reads CASSNPAQETQYF. The CDR3 DNA sequence: TGTGCCAGCAGTAATCCAGCACAAGAGACCCAGTACTTC.

On this clonotype itself: A clone one base away is much larger, so this may be a read error. The chain recombines TRBV4-1 with TRBJ2-1; 7 bases line up with TRBD1. The V gene end was trimmed by 2 bases and the J gene end by 4 bases; junction bases not matched to a gene: 2. CDR1 and CDR2 (germline): MGHRA, YSYEKL. This CDR3 is 14 amino acids long. The CDR3 nucleotides are TGCGCCAGCAGCCAATCGACAGGGTACAATGAGCAGTTCTTC. Translated, it gives CASSQSTGYNEQFF.

Ten or more counts support this clonotype. The V call is TRBV9, the J call TRBJ2-1; D is ambiguous. Germline CDR1 is SGDLS and CDR2 is YYNGEE. The CDR3 covers 15 residues. The ends were cut back, 2 bases at V and 2 bases at J, with 11 bases in the middle. The CDR3 region is CASSVGSGPYNEQFF. The CDR3 nucleotides read TGTGCCAGCAGCGTTGGGTCAGGCCCCTACAATGAGCAGTTCTTC. Together with reference TRBV9 and TRBJ2-1, the CDR3 gives the full variable domain: DSGVTQTPKHLITATGQRVTLRCSPRSGDLSVYWYQQSLDQGLQFLIQYYNGEERAKGNILERFSAQQFPDLHSELNLSSLELGDSALYFCASSVGSGPYNEQFFGPGTRLTVL.

This clonotype came up a few times. The genes are TRBV10-3 and TRBJ2-2; perhaps TRBD1 as D (6 bases). Germline V gives CDR1 ENHRY, CDR2 SYGVKD. The V and J ends lost 6 bases and 1 base respectively, with 9 bases between them. The CDR3 runs to 14 residues. This chain's CDR3 is CAISWTENTGELFF. In nucleotides, the CDR3 is TGTGCCATCAGCTGGACAGAGAACACCGGGGAGCTGTTTTTT.

There are many counts of this clonotype. V gene TRBV27 combines with J gene TRBJ2-2; D may correspond to TRBD1 or TRBD2 (6 bases each). V shed 5 bases and J shed 0 bases, with 13 bases lying between them. CDR3 length: 16 amino acids. Germline V gene sequence: CDR1 MNHEY, CDR2 SMNVEV (reference sequence). CDR3 sequence: CASSRGVLTNTGELFF. As DNA, the CDR3 is TGTGCCAGCAGTAGGGGGGTGTTGACGAACACCGGGGAGCTGTTTTTT.

The chain links TRBV7-2 to TRBJ1-5; a possible D gene is TRBD1 (6 bases). CDR1 SGHTA and CDR2 FQGNSA come from the germline V gene. This CDR3 is 15 amino acids long. Trimming stripped 5 bases from V and 5 bases from J, with 16 bases between. The CDR3 bases are TGTGCCAGCAGCGGAAGGGGGGGCAGTTATCAGCCCCAGCATTTT. Protein: CASSGRGGSYQPQHF.

The genes are TRBV21-1 and TRBJ1-5. TRBV21-1 is recorded as a pseudogene. The CDR3 spans 18 residues. As DNA, the CDR3 is TGTGCCAGCAGCAAAGTAGGGAAGCAGGGCTTTAGCAATCAGCCCCAGCATTTT. Translation: CASSKVGKQGFSNQPQHF.

This clonotype has only a few counts. The genes are TRBV5-1 and TRBJ2-5; the match to TRBD1 covers 7 bases. With V trimmed by 5 bases and J by 6 bases, 10 bases remained unmatched. Germline CDR1 reads SGHRS; CDR2 reads YFSETQ. This CDR3 contains 14 residues. CDR3 coding DNA: TGCGCCAGCAGATCAATGACAGGGAAAAAGACCCAGTACTTC. Its translation is CASRSMTGKKTQYF.

J is TRBJ2-3 and V is TRBV6-4; a weak D match, TRBD2 (5 bases). Germline loops: CDR1 MRHNA, CDR2 SNTAGT. V dropped 2 bases and J dropped 0 bases, with 12 bases sitting between them. The CDR3 contains 16 residues. This chain's CDR3 is CASSDSPGSSTDTQYF. The CDR3 DNA sequence: TGTGCCAGCAGTGACAGCCCGGGATCGAGCACAGATACGCAGTATTTT.

This clonotype has just a few counts. The chain joins TRBV7-9 to TRBJ2-7, with TRBD1 as a possible D gene (5 bases). Germline CDR1 and CDR2: SEHNR and FQNEAQ (reference sequence). V gave up 5 bases and J gave up 5 bases, with 19 bases separating them. This CDR3 region has 15 residues. The CDR3 sequence is CASSLFQGTSDEQYF. The DNA of the CDR3 is TGTGCCAGCAGCCTTTTTCAGGGTACTTCCGACGAGCAGTACTTC.

This clonotype appeared many times. The rearrangement joins TRBV2 to TRBJ1-4; possible D gene TRBD1, 6 bases. Germline V gene lookup returns CDR1 SNHLY and CDR2 FYNNEI. There are 14 residues in the CDR3. V lost 6 bases, J lost 4 bases, and 12 bases lay in between. This CDR3 is CASSRGQFNEKLFF. The CDR3 DNA sequence: TGTGCCAGCAGCCGAGGACAGTTTAATGAAAAACTGTTTTTT.

The chain combines TRBV11-1 with TRBJ1-5, with a tentative D call TRBD1 (5 bases). The germline V gene has CDR1 SGHAT and CDR2 FQDESV (reference sequence). Trimming removed 5 bases from V and 6 bases from J, with 14 bases in between. The CDR3 loop spans 14 amino acids. The CDR3, as DNA: TGTGCCAGCAGCCCTTCCGGGACGGGTCAGCCCCAGCATTTT. It yields the protein CASSPSGTGQPQHF.

The chain couples TRBV20-1 to TRBJ1-4; 10 nucleotides line up with TRBD1. The CDR3 extends over 16 amino acids. The germline CDR1 and CDR2 sequences are DFQATT and SNEGSKA (reference sequence). Trimming cost V 6 bases and J 0 bases; bases outside gene matches: 7. Here the CDR3 reads CSAADRGQATNEKLFF. In DNA, the CDR3 is TGCAGTGCAGCCGACAGGGGGCAGGCAACTAATGAAAAACTGTTTTTT.

V gene TRBV12-3 or TRBV12-4 combines with J gene TRBJ1-4; TRBD1 matches 8 bases. The V and J ends lost 6 bases and 4 bases, in that order; junction bases with no gene match: 4. This CDR3 comprises 14 residues. As DNA, the CDR3 is TGTGCCAGCAGGAAAGGACAGGGTAATGAAAAACTGTTTTTT. Its translation is CASRKGQGNEKLFF.

Here the CDR3 DNA reads TGTGCCAGCAGCGCCGGGACTGGAAACACCATATATTTT. This gives the protein CASSAGTGNTIYF. V gene TRBV9 combines with J gene TRBJ1-3; D is undetermined. Trimming took off 3 bases at V and 2 bases at J, with 6 bases between the two ends. The CDR3 extends over 13 amino acids. The V gene's germline CDR1 is SGDLS and CDR2 YYNGEE.

Ten or more counts support this clonotype. The chain employs TRBV9 and TRBJ1-1; tentative D call: TRBD1 (5 bases). V lost 0 bases, J lost 5 bases, and 14 bases lay in between. This CDR3 has 15 residues. Germline lookup yields CDR1 SGDLS and CDR2 YYNGEE. The CDR3 region is CASSVGVGGETEAFF. In DNA, the CDR3 is TGTGCCAGCAGCGTAGGTGTGGGGGGAGAGACTGAAGCTTTCTTT. The full variable domain, completed using reference TRBV9 and TRBJ1-1, is DSGVTQTPKHLITATGQRVTLRCSPRSGDLSVYWYQQSLDQGLQFLIQYYNGEERAKGNILERFSAQQFPDLHSELNLSSLELGDSALYFCASSVGVGGETEAFFGQGTRLTVV.

The chain combines TRBV6-1 with TRBJ2-7; either TRBD1 or TRBD2 may fit D (5 bases each). The V end lost 3 bases, the J end lost 1 base, and 10 bases lay between the germline ends. This CDR3 is built from 14 residues. Looked up from germline, CDR1 is MNHNS and CDR2 is SASEGT. The chain's CDR3 is CASSETGPSYEQYV. CDR3 coding DNA: TGTGCCAGCAGTGAGACGGGGCCGTCCTACGAGCAGTACGTC.

The sample holds a few counts of this clonotype. The chain uses TRBV7-4 and TRBJ1-6; 9 nucleotides line up with TRBD1. Germline loops: CDR1 SGHVT, CDR2 SQSDAQ. The CDR3 contains 22 residues. V was clipped by 5 bases and J by 6 bases; unmatched bases: 26. CDR3 in amino acids: CASSELGQGKFRDIAGNSPLHF. The DNA of the CDR3 is TGTGCCAGCAGCGAACTTGGACAGGGGAAGTTCCGGGATATTGCCGGTAATTCACCCCTCCACTTT.

The chain employs TRBV15 and TRBJ2-5, with TRBD1 as a possible D gene (6 bases). CDR3 length equals 13 residues. The V and J ends lost 1 base and 5 bases respectively, with 8 bases between them. The germline V gene encodes CDR1 LNHNV and CDR2 YYDKDF (reference sequence). Written as DNA, the CDR3 is TGTGCCACCAGCAGAGCCAGGGGTGAGACCCAGTACTTC. Its protein is CATSRARGETQYF.

This clonotype showed up many times. The DNA of the CDR3 is TGTGCCAGCAGTCCCTACGGACAGCGTCAGCCCCAGCATTTT. Its protein product is CASSPYGQRQPQHF. The rearrangement uses TRBV6-2 or TRBV6-3 and TRBJ1-5, with a weak D call TRBD1 (6 bases). Per the germline V gene, CDR1 is MNHEY and CDR2 is SVGEGT. Trimming removed 5 bases from V and 6 bases from J, with 14 bases in between. This CDR3 is 14 amino acids long.

The chain employs TRBV7-9 and TRBJ2-7, with D tentatively TRBD2 (5 bases). Germline V CDR1 and CDR2: SEHNR, FQNEAQ (reference sequence). The CDR3 covers 14 residues. V was clipped by 4 bases and J by 0 bases, with 10 bases between them. The CDR3 is CASSSPGSSYEQYV. DNA for the CDR3: TGTGCCAGCAGCTCGCCGGGGAGCTCCTACGAGCAGTACGTC.

This clonotype has only a few counts. The genes are TRBV11-2 and TRBJ2-7; the D is unclear. CDR3 size: 13 residues. Germline V lookup: CDR1 SGHAT, CDR2 FQNNGV. V lost 0 bases to trimming and J lost 3 bases, with 6 bases between them. CDR3 bases: TGTGCCAGCAGCTTAGAAGTTCTCTACGAGCAGTACGTC. It encodes CASSLEVLYEQYV.

The V and J genes are TRBV6-5 and TRBJ2-3, with TRBD1 as a possible D gene (5 bases). Germline values: CDR1 MNHEY, CDR2 SVGAGI. The germline V and J ends were trimmed by 5 bases and 6 bases, with 9 bases remaining between them. The CDR3 runs 12 residues. The CDR3 sequence: CASSNKGDTQYF. CDR3 in DNA: TGTGCCAGCAGTAATAAGGGGGATACGCAGTATTTT.

There are a few counts of this clonotype. This chain joins TRBV12-3 or TRBV12-4 and TRBJ1-6; 7 positions agree with TRBD1. The CDR3 spans 15 residues. V lost 5 bases and J lost 7; bases outside the gene matches: 8. The CDR3 DNA is TGTGCCAGCAGTCCACCAGGGGGTTCGAATTCACCCCTCCACTTT. Protein sequence: CASSPPGGSNSPLHF.